This T cell receptor (beta chain) was recorded in a study of cytomegalovirus exposure and HLA in healthy donors. Germline CDR1 MGHRA, CDR2 YSYEKL. There are 15 residues in the CDR3. V lost 0 bases to trimming and J lost 2 bases, with 10 bases between them. With respect to this clone: As yet, its antigen is unknown.

The PCR had 60 Vbeta and 13 Jbeta primers. Sequenced by immunoSEQ multiplex PCR; TCRdb stores in-frame clones only, minus some. The table shows some 120,000 clones, with 75% occurring only once. Healthy donors of bone marrow made up the group. General study findings and limits: Per published reports, the classifier diagnosed cytomegalovirus status with high specificity and sensitivity.

This TCR came from a woman between 40 and 55 years old in good health and CMV-seropositive. The source material was PBMCs. The chain employs TRBV4-1 and TRBJ1-2; D remains unclear. CDR3 in amino acids: CASSQDPTANYGYTF. The CDR3, as DNA: TGCGCCAGCAGCCAAGATCCTACAGCAAACTATGGCTACACCTTC.